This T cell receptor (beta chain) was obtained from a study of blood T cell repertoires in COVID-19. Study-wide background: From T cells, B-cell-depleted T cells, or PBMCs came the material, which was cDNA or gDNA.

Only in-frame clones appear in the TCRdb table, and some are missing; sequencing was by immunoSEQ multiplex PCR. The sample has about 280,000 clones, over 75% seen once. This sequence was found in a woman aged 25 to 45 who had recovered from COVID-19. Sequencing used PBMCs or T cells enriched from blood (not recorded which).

CDR3 sequence: CASRQGASGELFF. CDR3 nucleotide sequence: TGTGCCAGCAGGCAGGGGGCTTCCGGGGAGCTGTTTTTT. This rearrangement joins TRBV7-9 to TRBJ2-2; 8 positions agree with TRBD1. The CDR3 consists of 13 residues. Germline-derived CDR1 and CDR2 are SEHNR and FQNEAQ (reference sequence). V lost 6 bases and J lost 6; bases outside the gene matches: 3.